This T cell receptor beta chain was obtained from a study of cytomegalovirus exposure and HLA in healthy donors. In the PCR, 60 Vbeta and 13 Jbeta primers were used. Only in-frame clones appear in the TCRdb table, and some are missing; sequencing was by immunoSEQ multiplex PCR. In all, the sample yields about 48,000 clones. CDR3 length: 13 residues. V lost 6 bases to trimming and J lost 3 bases; unmatched junction nucleotides: 1. CDR1 and CDR2 from the germline V gene are MDHEN and SYDVKM. The V gene is TRBV28, the J gene TRBJ1-1; 10 nucleotides line up with TRBD1. This TCR derives from a male donor in good health and CMV-seropositive. Input material: PBMCs. The chain's CDR3 is CASRGQGDTEAFF. The CDR3, as DNA: TGTGCCAGCAGAGGACAGGGGGACACTGAAGCTTTCTTT. The variable domain in full, completed from reference TRBV28 and TRBJ1-1, reads DVKVTQSSRYLVKRTGEKVFLECVQDMDHENMFWYRQDPGLGLRLIYFSYDVKMKEKGDIPEGYSVSREKKERFSLILESASTNQTSMYLCASRGQGDTEAFFGQGTRLTVV.